These T cell receptor beta chains were read from a single sample in a study of shared clonotypes between healthy human individuals. TCRdb's table, derived via immunoSEQ multiplex PCR, lists solely in-frame clones and lacks some. The table lists 2 million or so clones, roughly 96% of them singletons. Sequenced: naive CD4+ T cells sorted from blood. The receptors were sampled from a man aged 18-30 years in good health. CDR3s include the opening cysteine and the closing phenylalanine or tryptophan. Each record gives: J gene, V gene, CDR3 protein.

J gene: TRBJ1-3; V gene: TRBV10-3; CDR3 protein: CAISESALSGNTIYF
J gene: TRBJ2-2; V gene: TRBV6-5; CDR3 protein: CASSPRGVTGELFF
J gene: TRBJ1-2; V gene: TRBV6-1; CDR3 protein: CASSGQGYGYTF
J gene: TRBJ1-5; V gene: TRBV21-1; CDR3 protein: CASSYGQANQPQHF
J gene: TRBJ1-6; V gene: TRBV28; CDR3 protein: CASSSGSSYNSPLHF
J gene: TRBJ1-1; V gene: TRBV10-2; CDR3 protein: CASSERTGSPRNTEAFF
J gene: TRBJ2-5; V gene: TRBV27; CDR3 protein: CASSLWRGDQETQYF
J gene: TRBJ1-5; V gene: TRBV30; CDR3 protein: CAWRGPKNQPQHF
J gene: TRBJ2-3; V gene: TRBV20-1; CDR3 protein: CSVGGTDTQYF
J gene: TRBJ1-1; V gene: TRBV18; CDR3 protein: CASSPQQGALNTEAFF
J gene: TRBJ1-2; V gene: TRBV30; CDR3 protein: CAWRRERERRYGYTF
J gene: TRBJ1-3; V gene: TRBV7-2; CDR3 protein: CASSVRGQGSGNTIYF
J gene: TRBJ1-1; V gene: TRBV28; CDR3 protein: CASSTTRRNTEAFF
J gene: TRBJ1-2; V gene: TRBV6-6; CDR3 protein: CASRGVDYGYTF
J gene: TRBJ2-2; V gene: TRBV11-3; CDR3 protein: CASSQGTSDAGELFF
J gene: TRBJ2-5; V gene: TRBV19; CDR3 protein: CASSITSGQETQYF
J gene: TRBJ2-7; V gene: TRBV27; CDR3 protein: CASSPMGLAAAYEQYF